The 32 T cell receptor beta chains below come from one sample, sequenced in a study of cytomegalovirus exposure and HLA in healthy donors. The PCR used 60 Vbeta and 13 Jbeta primers. Sequenced by immunoSEQ multiplex PCR; TCRdb stores in-frame clones only, minus some. In the table there are over 100,000 clones, roughly 60% of which are singletons. The sequencing sample was made of PBMCs. The receptors shown here come from a man in his forties or fifties in good health and CMV-seropositive.

This rearrangement joins TRBV6-1 to TRBJ2-7, with D maybe TRBD1 (5 bases). The V gene's germline CDR1 is MNHNS and CDR2 SASEGT. The CDR3 spans 15 residues. Trimming took off 0 bases at V and 3 bases at J, with 12 bases between the two ends. CDR3 amino acids: CASSEAGPSVYEQYF. The CDR3 nucleotides read TGTGCCAGCAGTGAAGCGGGGCCTTCCGTCTACGAGCAGTACTTC.

The DNA of the CDR3 is TGTGCCAGCAGTTACGCCACAGGGGGCGGGGAGACCCAGTACTTC. Translation gives CASSYATGGGETQYF. This chain joins TRBV6-5 and TRBJ2-5; TRBD1 agrees at 9 bases. V gave up 2 bases and J gave up 5 bases; unmatched junction bases: 6. The CDR3 is made up of 15 amino acids. CDR1 MNHEY and CDR2 SVGAGI come from the germline V gene.

The J gene is TRBJ2-2, the V gene TRBV9; D unresolved. With 3 bases removed from V and 1 base from J, the gap between germline ends came to 7 bases. In germline, CDR1 is SGDLS, CDR2 YYNGEE. The length of the CDR3 is 14 residues. The CDR3 loop is CASSELMNTGELFF. The CDR3 DNA reads TGTGCCAGCAGCGAACTTATGAACACCGGGGAGCTGTTTTTT.

The chain employs TRBV5-1 and TRBJ2-5, with 7 bases identical to TRBD2. Trimming removed 0 bases from V and 5 bases from J; junction bases left unmatched: 7. This CDR3 comprises 15 residues. Germline-derived CDR1 and CDR2 are SGHRS and YFSETQ. The CDR3 loop is CASSLDVGGGETQYF. Written as DNA, the CDR3 is TGCGCCAGCAGCTTGGATGTCGGGGGAGGGGAGACCCAGTACTTC.

The chain has TRBV6-6 and TRBJ1-4; D is unclear. CDR1 is MNHNY, CDR2 SVGAGI, per germline (reference sequence). V lost 7 bases and J 8 bases, leaving 17 bases between the germline ends. This CDR3 spans 14 amino acids. The CDR3 bases are TGTGCCAGCACCCCGTCCGGGAGAACAGAAAAACTGTTTTTT. Translating it yields CASTPSGRTEKLFF.

This clone appeared a few times. This chain links TRBV7-6 with TRBJ2-2; TRBD2 matches 14 bases. Germline values: CDR1 SGHVS, CDR2 FNYEAQ. This CDR3 is built from 18 residues. The trim removed 5 bases at V and 1 base at J, leaving 6 bases unmatched. The CDR3 sequence is CASSGTSGGELNTGELFF. The CDR3 DNA reads as TGTGCCAGCAGCGGGACTAGCGGGGGAGAATTGAACACCGGGGAGCTGTTTTTT.

This clone was seen a single time. V and J are TRBV11-2 and TRBJ2-1; TRBD2 agrees at 14 bases. The CDR3 covers 18 residues. Germline V gene data show CDR1 as SGHAT and CDR2 as FQNNGV. Germline trimming cut 3 bases from V and 0 bases from J; bases unmatched to any gene: 4. CDR3 coding DNA: TGTGCCAGCAGCTTGGGACTAGCGGGAGACCTCTCCTACAATGAGCAGTTCTTC. Protein sequence: CASSLGLAGDLSYNEQFF.

This clone was recorded only once. This chain joins TRBV4-1 and TRBJ2-1, with 10 positions matching TRBD2. Unmatched junction bases numbered 10, after V lost 10 bases and J lost 7 bases. CDR1 MGHRA and CDR2 YSYEKL come from the germline V gene. This CDR3 has 14 amino acids. This chain's CDR3 is CATRPSGRGNEQFF. The CDR3 coding sequence is TGCGCCACCCGCCCCAGCGGGAGGGGTAATGAGCAGTTCTTC.

The CDR3 bases are TGTGCCAGCCCCCCGCCCGGGACAGGGGGCCTTTTGGGAGAAGCTTTCTTT. This translates into CASPPPGTGGLLGEAFF. The V call is TRBV25-1, the J call TRBJ1-1; 12 positions agree with TRBD1. This CDR3 has 17 amino acids. Per the germline V gene, CDR1 is MGHDK and CDR2 is SYGVNS. The junction had 18 bases not matched to a gene; V was cut back by 8 bases and J by 8 bases. The entire variable domain, with the rest obtained from reference TRBV25-1 and TRBJ1-1, is as follows: EADIYQTPRYLVIGTGKKITLECSQTMGHDKMYWYQQDPGMELHLIHYSYGVNSTEKGDLSSESTVSRIRTEHFPLTLESARPSHTSQYLCASPPPGTGGLLGEAFFGQGTRLTVV.

This clone has only one observation. V usage is TRBV5-8 and J usage is TRBJ1-5; 7 bases line up with TRBD1. Germline CDR1 reads SGHTS; CDR2 reads YDEGEE. The junction had 6 bases not matched to a gene; V was cut back by 3 bases and J by 3 bases. There are 15 residues in the CDR3. The CDR3 nucleotides read TGTGCCAGCAGCTCGTGGGACAGACCCAATCAGCCCCAGCATTTT. It codes for CASSSWDRPNQPQHF.

This sequence joins TRBV9 and TRBJ2-1, with 10 bases lining up with TRBD2. CDR3 size: 14 residues. The V gene's germline CDR1 is SGDLS and CDR2 YYNGEE. With V trimmed by 3 bases and J by 7 bases, 4 bases remained unmatched. CDR3 DNA: TGTGCCAGCAGCGCCGGACTAGCGGCTAATGAGCAGTTCTTC. As protein: CASSAGLAANEQFF.

This clone was found once. The chain is built from TRBV28 and TRBJ2-7; perhaps TRBD2 as D (6 bases). CDR1 is MDHEN and CDR2 is SYDVKM in the germline V gene. V was shortened by 6 bases and J by 3 bases, with 18 bases between the two germline ends. The CDR3 loop spans 15 amino acids. CDR3 region: CASRLMGGLRYEQYF. The CDR3 DNA reads TGTGCCAGCAGATTAATGGGGGGTTTACGCTACGAGCAGTACTTC.

This chain uses TRBV21-1 with TRBJ2-3; TRBD2 is taken as the D call from the table, unchecked against the DNA. TRBV21-1 counts as a pseudogene. The length of the CDR3 is 12 residues. CDR3 residues: CASSLNTDTQYF. As DNA, the CDR3 is TGTGCCAGCAGCCTTAACACAGATACGCAGTATTTT.

V is TRBV19 and J is TRBJ2-7, with D perhaps matching TRBD1 (5 bases). The V end lost 3 bases, the J end lost 5 bases, and 14 bases lay between the germline ends. CDR1 is LNHDA, CDR2 SQIVND, per germline (reference sequence). CDR3 length: 14 amino acids. CDR3 region: CASSIWGSNDEQYF. In nucleotides, the CDR3 is TGTGCCAGTAGTATTTGGGGCAGTAACGACGAGCAGTACTTC.

In this sample, this clone turned up a few times. The chain recombines TRBV7-7 with TRBJ2-1; 12 bases line up with TRBD2. In germline, CDR1 is SSHAT, CDR2 FNYEAQ (reference sequence). V lost 5 bases, J lost 8 bases, and 10 bases stayed unmatched. The CDR3 has 16 amino acids. The CDR3 DNA sequence: TGTGCCAGCAGCAAAGGGGCTAGCGGGGGGGCCTATGAGCAGTTCTTC. Its protein is CASSKGASGGAYEQFF.

This chain links TRBV6-5 with TRBJ2-2, with a tentative D call TRBD1 (6 bases). CDR1 is MNHEY, CDR2 SVGAGI, per germline. V gave up 4 bases and J gave up 6 bases, with 12 bases separating them. The CDR3 contains 14 residues. The CDR3 DNA reads as TGTGCCAGCAGTTCAGGGGAAATCGCCGGGGAGCTGTTTTTT. As protein: CASSSGEIAGELFF.

A remark on this clone: Because it lacks the conserved phenylalanine or tryptophan at the end, this CDR3 is likely a read error. Because the CDR3's place on the DNA is in doubt, the DNA is left out and the CDR3 is given as listed by TCRdb. CDR3 sequence: CASSFQGQGHLVL. This sequence joins TRBV27 and TRBJ1-1; the table's TRBD1 call for D was not verified on the DNA. Termini included, the CDR3 measures 13 amino acids. Germline V gene sequence: CDR1 MNHEY, CDR2 SMNVEV (reference sequence).

The chain joins TRBV6-4 to TRBJ2-3, with D uncertain. CDR1 and CDR2 (germline): MRHNA, SNTAGT. The CDR3 is made up of 13 amino acids. With 3 bases removed from V and 2 bases from J, the gap between germline ends came to 6 bases. The DNA for the CDR3 is TGTGCCAGCAGTGAAACATACACAGATACGCAGTATTTT. Translating it yields CASSETYTDTQYF.

The gene calls are TRBV10-3 and TRBJ1-3; 8 bases line up with TRBD1. This CDR3 is built from 14 residues. With 7 bases clipped from V and 8 bases from J, the junction kept 10 bases outside the gene matches. Germline CDR1 ENHRY, CDR2 SYGVKD. Written as DNA, the CDR3 is TGTGCCATCAAAGAGACAGGGGTTACGGACACCATATATTTT. It codes for CAIKETGVTDTIYF.

This clone showed up just a few times. The chain carries TRBV5-6 and TRBJ1-2, with 7 nucleotides matching TRBD1. V was pared by 0 bases and J by 0 bases, with 2 bases of the junction left unmatched. CDR3 length equals 15 residues. CDR1 is SGHDT, CDR2 YYEEEE, per germline. For the CDR3, the DNA is TGTGCCAGCAGCTTGGGTGGGACAGCTAACTATGGCTACACCTTC. Translation: CASSLGGTANYGYTF. Variable domain in full (rest from reference TRBV5-6 and TRBJ1-2): DAGVTQSPTHLIKTRGQQVTLRCSPKSGHDTVSWYQQALGQGPQFIFQYYEEEERQRGNFPDRFSGHQFPNYSSELNVNALLLGDSALYLCASSLGGTANYGYTFGSGTRLTVV.

V is TRBV21-1 and J is TRBJ2-7; the DNA was not compared with TRBD2, the D call given in the table. TRBV21-1 is designated a pseudogene. The CDR3 is 16 amino acids. CDR3 DNA sequence: TGTGCCAGCAACCTTGCCGGGACTAGCGGACCCTACGAGCAGTACTTC. Translated, it gives CASNLAGTSGPYEQYF.

V is TRBV25-1 and J is TRBJ2-2, with D possibly matching TRBD2 (6 bases). The germline CDR1 and CDR2 sequences are MGHDK and SYGVNS. CDR3 length equals 14 residues. Trimming stripped 7 bases from V and 2 bases from J, with 11 bases between. In DNA form, the CDR3 reads TGTGCCAGCATGAAAGGACTAAACACCGGGGAGCTGTTTTTT. Amino acids: CASMKGLNTGELFF.

V and J are TRBV18 and TRBJ2-1; 7 nucleotides agree with TRBD1. The CDR3 totals 15 residues. V lost 4 bases and J lost 5; bases outside the gene matches: 8. In germline, CDR1 is KGHSH, CDR2 LQKENI. This CDR3 is CASSLINRGHNEQFF. CDR3 coding DNA: TGTGCCAGCTCACTAATTAACAGGGGCCACAATGAGCAGTTCTTC.

This clone was found once. V usage is TRBV5-4 and J usage is TRBJ2-7; D is ambiguous. CDR1 is SGHNT and CDR2 is YYREEE in the germline V gene (reference sequence). CDR3 length equals 13 residues. The V end was cut by 2 bases, the J end by 1 base, with 7 bases between. CDR3 sequence (DNA): TGTGCCAGCAGCTTCGTCAGGTCCTACGAGCAGTACTTC. Amino acids: CASSFVRSYEQYF.

A word on this clone: At one end the junction does not follow the germline gene, possibly because of a read error. Other nucleotide sequences from this sample produce the same CDR3. This rearrangement joins TRBV6-5 to TRBJ2-7; no reliable D call. CDR3 length equals 15 residues. Germline CDR1 MNHEY, CDR2 SVGAGI. The CDR3 region is CASSYWASLLSEQYF. CDR3 nucleotides: TGCGCCAGCAGTTACTGGGCCTCCCTTCTGTCCGAGCAGTACTTC.

A few counts support this clone. The rearrangement uses TRBV12-5 and TRBJ1-2; D uncertain. CDR3 length: 14 amino acids. The V and J ends lost 3 bases and 0 bases respectively, with 8 bases between them. The germline CDR1 and CDR2 sequences are LGHNT and FRNRAP. The CDR3: CASGLESSNYGYTF. As DNA, the CDR3 is TGTGCTAGTGGTTTAGAGAGCTCTAACTATGGCTACACCTTC.

This clone showed up just a few times. This CDR3 is CASSLGLASNEQFF. The DNA of the CDR3 is TGTGCCAGCAGCTTAGGACTAGCCTCCAATGAGCAGTTCTTC. This sequence joins TRBV7-3 and TRBJ2-1, with 8 bases identical to TRBD2. Germline V gives CDR1 SGHTA, CDR2 FQGTGA. This CDR3 is 14 amino acids long. The ends lost 2 bases at V and 6 bases at J; junction bases unmatched: 3.

This chain connects TRBV10-3 to TRBJ2-2, with 12 bases aligning to TRBD2. Germline CDR1 ENHRY, CDR2 SYGVKD. This CDR3 contains 17 residues. V lost 6 bases, J lost 5 bases, and 10 bases stayed unmatched. CDR3 loop: CAIRPRLAGEGTGELFF. The CDR3 DNA sequence: TGTGCCATCAGACCAAGACTAGCGGGAGAGGGTACCGGGGAGCTGTTTTTT.

This clone was seen only a few times. This chain connects TRBV7-8 to TRBJ1-5; D unclear. The CDR3 runs 16 residues. Between the trimmed V and J ends, which lost 5 bases and 1 base, there was a span of 15 bases. Germline-derived CDR1 and CDR2 are SGHVS and FQNEAQ. The CDR3 nucleotides read TGTGCCAGCAGCCCCGGAGAGGGCGAGAGCAATCAGCCCCAGCATTTT. Protein sequence: CASSPGEGESNQPQHF.

The genes are TRBV18 and TRBJ2-3; D is perhaps TRBD2 (6 bases). The CDR3 loop spans 14 amino acids. V was clipped by 2 bases and J by 6 bases, with 12 bases between them. CDR1 and CDR2 from the germline V gene are KGHSH and LQKENI. Here the CDR3 DNA reads TGTGCCAGCTCACCAGCGGGGACCGAGGATACGCAGTATTTT. As protein: CASSPAGTEDTQYF.

V gene TRBV6-1 combines with J gene TRBJ2-7, with D possibly being TRBD1 (5 bases). The germline CDR1 and CDR2 sequences are MNHNS and SASEGT. The CDR3 loop spans 13 amino acids. Deletions cut 7 bases from V and 4 bases from J, with 14 bases between. The CDR3 reads CASNGRGPYEQYF. In DNA form, the CDR3 reads TGTGCCAGCAACGGAAGGGGTCCATACGAGCAGTACTTC.

This chain uses TRBV28 with TRBJ2-7; 7 bases are a match to TRBD1. Germline V gives CDR1 MDHEN, CDR2 SYDVKM. V dropped 3 bases and J dropped 0; count of bases not matched to a gene: 5. The CDR3 runs 15 residues. CDR3 amino acids: CASSFKDRLSYEQYF. The CDR3 DNA reads as TGTGCCAGCAGTTTTAAGGACAGGCTCTCCTACGAGCAGTACTTC.